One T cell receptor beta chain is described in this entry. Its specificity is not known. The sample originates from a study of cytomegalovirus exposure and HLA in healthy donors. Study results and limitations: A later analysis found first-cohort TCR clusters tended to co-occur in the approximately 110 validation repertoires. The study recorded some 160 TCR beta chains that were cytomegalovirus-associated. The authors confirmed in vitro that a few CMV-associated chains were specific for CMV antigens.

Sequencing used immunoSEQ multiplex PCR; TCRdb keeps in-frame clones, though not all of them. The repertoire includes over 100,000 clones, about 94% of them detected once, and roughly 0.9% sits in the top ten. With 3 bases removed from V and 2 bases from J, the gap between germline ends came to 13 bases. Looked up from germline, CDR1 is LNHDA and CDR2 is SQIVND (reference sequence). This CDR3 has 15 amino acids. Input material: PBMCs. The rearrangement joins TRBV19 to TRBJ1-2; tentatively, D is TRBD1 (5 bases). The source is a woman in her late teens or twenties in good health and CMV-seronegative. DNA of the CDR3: TGTGCCAGTAGTATCCTGTTTGCAGGGAACTATGGCTACACCTTC. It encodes CASSILFAGNYGYTF.